Below are 30 T cell receptor beta chains sequenced from a single sample in a study of blood T cells in healthy people across ages. PCR was performed a second time for about 6 to 11 cycles using a sample-barcoded 5' primer and a J-beta primer mix. A single record per CDR3 protein comes from TCRdb applying MiXCR to the 5' RACE reads. The sample lists about 780,000 distinct CDR3 sequences; 25% to 30% were seen once. These sequences were also reported in another study, on T cells of mothers and their children.

Sequencing was carried out using blood. These receptors were collected from a boy younger than 18 in good health.

The chain uses TRBV28 and TRBJ2-5; 13 bases are a match to TRBD2. Germline V gene lookup returns CDR1 MDHEN and CDR2 SYDVKM. The CDR3 spans 16 residues. V trimming: 5 bases; J trimming: 4 bases; junction bases outside the gene matches: 7. This CDR3 reads CASSPSRLAGGETQYF. The CDR3 DNA is TGTGCCAGCAGTCCCTCCCGACTAGCGGGAGGAGAGACCCAGTACTTC.

This clonotype was found a few times. The V and J genes are TRBV30 and TRBJ1-2; D is uncertain. The CDR3 has 15 residues. CDR1 and CDR2 (germline): GTSNPN, SVGIG (reference sequence). Trimming removed 4 bases from V and 4 bases from J, with 19 bases in between. In DNA form, the CDR3 reads TGTGCCTGGAAGGATGCGACAAGGACCTCCTATGGCTACACCTTC. Protein: CAWKDATRTSYGYTF.

V gene TRBV15 combines with J gene TRBJ1-4; D possibly corresponds to TRBD1 (5 bases). Germline lookup yields CDR1 LNHNV and CDR2 YYDKDF (reference sequence). Trimming left V 4 bases short and J 6 bases short, with 12 bases between. The CDR3 spans 14 residues. The CDR3 sequence is CATSIPGGYEKLFF. CDR3 sequence (DNA): TGTGCCACCAGCATCCCGGGGGGTTATGAAAAACTGTTTTTT.

Ten or more counts support this clonotype. V and J are TRBV6-1 and TRBJ2-4; TRBD2 agrees at 9 bases. There are 16 residues in the CDR3. J gave up 0 bases and V 8 bases, and 8 bases lay outside the gene matches. Germline lookup yields CDR1 MNHNS and CDR2 SASEGT. The CDR3: CASDPSGVKAKNIQYF. The CDR3 nucleotides read TGTGCCAGCGATCCTAGCGGGGTGAAAGCCAAAAACATTCAGTACTTC.

The chain couples TRBV7-9 to TRBJ2-7, with a tentative D call TRBD2 (6 bases). The V gene's germline CDR1 is SEHNR and CDR2 FQNEAQ (reference sequence). With 5 bases removed from V and 7 bases from J, the gap between germline ends came to 21 bases. This CDR3 comprises 15 residues. The CDR3 nucleotides read TGTGCCAGCAGCATTCCGGGAGTAGGGCCTTTGGAGCAGTACTTC. It codes for CASSIPGVGPLEQYF. Supplemented by reference TRBV7-9 and TRBJ2-7, the full variable domain reads DTGVSQNPRHKITKRGQNVTFRCDPISEHNRLYWYRQTLGQGPEFLTYFQNEAQLEKSRLLSDRFSAERPKGSFSTLEIQRTEQGDSAMYLCASSIPGVGPLEQYFGPGTRLTVT.

This chain's CDR3 is CASGLMVPTDTQYF. CDR3 DNA: TGTGCCAGTGGACTGATGGTGCCCACAGATACGCAGTATTTT. The genes are TRBV28 and TRBJ2-3, with D possibly being TRBD2 (5 bases). The CDR3 covers 14 residues. V dropped 9 bases and J dropped 2 bases, with 15 bases sitting between them. The germline V gene encodes CDR1 MDHEN and CDR2 SYDVKM. The full variable domain, completed using reference TRBV28 and TRBJ2-3, is DVKVTQSSRYLVKRTGEKVFLECVQDMDHENMFWYRQDPGLGLRLIYFSYDVKMKEKGDIPEGYSVSREKKERFSLILESASTNQTSMYLCASGLMVPTDTQYFGPGTRLTVL.

This clonotype was recorded many times. In DNA, the CDR3 is TGCAGCGTTGACGGGCGAGCCCTGGGCGAGCAGTACTTC. Protein product: CSVDGRALGEQYF. The gene calls are TRBV29-1 and TRBJ2-7, with D unclear. CDR1 and CDR2 from the germline V gene are SQVTM and ANQGSEA. The CDR3 covers 13 residues. Trimming left V 3 bases short and J 6 bases short, with 15 bases between.

The chain is built from TRBV28 and TRBJ2-7, with 7 nucleotides matching TRBD1. The CDR3 totals 12 residues. V lost 8 bases, J lost 7 bases, and 8 bases stayed unmatched. Germline CDR1 and CDR2: MDHEN and SYDVKM. CDR3 protein: CASWDRLEEQYF. DNA for the CDR3: TGTGCCAGCTGGGACAGATTGGAAGAGCAGTACTTC.

In its sample, this clonotype was seen a few times. In nucleotides, the CDR3 is TGCAGCGTTGAAGATGGCGGGGGGAGCTCCTACGAGCAGTACTTC. Translation: CSVEDGGGSSYEQYF. V gene TRBV29-1 combines with J gene TRBJ2-7, with 8 bases lining up with TRBD2. Trimming took 0 bases from V and 0 from J; bases not matched to a gene: 4. CDR3 length equals 15 residues. Germline loops: CDR1 SQVTM, CDR2 ANQGSEA.

CDR3 loop: CSVDIRLTDTQYF. The DNA for the CDR3 is TGCAGCGTTGATATCAGGCTCACAGATACGCAGTATTTT. The chain links TRBV29-1 to TRBJ2-3; D is unclear. CDR3 size: 13 residues. Germline-derived CDR1 and CDR2 are SQVTM and ANQGSEA. The V end was cut by 3 bases, the J end by 2 bases, with 9 bases between.

As DNA, the CDR3 is TGCAGTGCTTCTGGACTAGTAAGCATGAACGAGCAGTACTTC. Protein sequence: CSASGLVSMNEQYF. The chain employs TRBV20-1 and TRBJ2-7; 7 positions agree with TRBD2. This CDR3 comprises 14 residues. V dropped 5 bases and J dropped 5; count of bases not matched to a gene: 12. Germline CDR1 reads DFQATT; CDR2 reads SNEGSKA (reference sequence).

The sample holds many counts of this clonotype. This rearrangement joins TRBV9 to TRBJ2-5; perhaps D is TRBD1 or TRBD2 (5 bases each). The CDR3 extends over 15 amino acids. V was cut by 1 base and J by 4 bases, with 14 bases left in between. Germline values: CDR1 SGDLS, CDR2 YYNGEE. The CDR3 spells CASSVIGDLLETQYF. The DNA of the CDR3 is TGTGCCAGCAGCGTAATCGGGGACCTGCTAGAGACCCAGTACTTC.

This clonotype has only a few counts. The rearrangement uses TRBV4-1 and TRBJ1-4; 9 bases fit TRBD1. J was trimmed by 8 bases and V by 4 bases; bases with no gene match: 11. The CDR3 covers 16 residues. CDR1 MGHRA and CDR2 YSYEKL come from the germline V gene. The CDR3 nucleotides are TGCGCCAGCAGCCCCGGGACAGGGTTACGGGGGGAAAAACTGTTTTTT. It translates to CASSPGTGLRGEKLFF.

This clonotype has a handful of counts. The CDR3 protein is CASSLIFWSDTGELFF. The CDR3 bases are TGTGCCAGCAGTTTGATCTTCTGGTCCGACACCGGGGAGCTGTTTTTT. The chain joins TRBV28 to TRBJ2-2, with D hard to call. V lost 3 bases to trimming and J lost 3 bases, with 14 bases between them. The CDR3 is 16 amino acids. The V gene's germline CDR1 is MDHEN and CDR2 SYDVKM.

In this sample, this clonotype turned up a few times. This chain uses TRBV6-5 with TRBJ1-2; possible D gene TRBD1, 5 bases. Germline assignment: CDR1 MNHEY and CDR2 SVGAGI. The CDR3 consists of 15 residues. Trimming stripped 6 bases from V and 4 bases from J, with 18 bases between. This chain's CDR3 is CASRGPRRMTYGYTF. The CDR3 bases are TGTGCCAGCAGGGGACCGCGGCGGATGACCTATGGCTACACCTTC.

The chain is built from TRBV14 and TRBJ1-1; the D gene is possibly TRBD1 (5 bases). The CDR3 length is 15 residues. CDR1 and CDR2 (germline): SGHDN, FVKESK. Trimming stripped 2 bases from V and 6 bases from J, with 16 bases between. The CDR3 is CASSQLRGVKAEAFF. In nucleotides, the CDR3 is TGTGCCAGCAGCCAACTTCGGGGGGTAAAGGCTGAAGCTTTCTTT.

The sample holds a few counts of this clonotype. This sequence joins TRBV7-9 and TRBJ2-5, with D maybe TRBD2 (5 bases). The DNA end lines up better with TRBJ2-1; the J call may be wrong. CDR3 length: 12 amino acids. CDR1 and CDR2 from the germline V gene are SEHNR and FQNEAQ (reference sequence). The CDR3 spells CASSPIGDEQFF. CDR3 DNA: TGTGCCAGCAGTCCTATCGGGGATGAGCAGTTCTTC.

In this sample, this clonotype turned up a few times. The V call is TRBV2, the J call TRBJ1-2; D gene unclear. This CDR3 contains 14 residues. CDR1 and CDR2 (germline): SNHLY, FYNNEI. V lost 8 bases to trimming and J lost 0 bases, with 13 bases between them. CDR3 DNA sequence: TGTGCCAGCGCCGGGTATCGGACTAACTATGGCTACACCTTC. This gives the protein CASAGYRTNYGYTF. The whole variable domain, remainder taken from reference TRBV2 and TRBJ1-2, is EPEVTQTPSHQVTQMGQEVILRCVPISNHLYFYWYRQILGQKVEFLVSFYNNEISEKSEIFDDQFSVERPDGSNFTLKIRSTKLEDSAMYFCASAGYRTNYGYTFGSGTRLTVV.

V is TRBV9 and J is TRBJ2-5; D may be TRBD1 or TRBD2 (5 bases each). The DNA end is more similar to TRBJ2-7, so the J call may be wrong. The CDR3 is 15 residues long. Germline loops: CDR1 SGDLS, CDR2 YYNGEE. CDR3 DNA: TGTGCCAGCAGCGTAACCGGGACCGAGACCTACGAGCAGTACTTC. This gives the protein CASSVTGTETYEQYF.

This clonotype occurred a few times. The chain links TRBV7-2 to TRBJ2-5; 10 positions agree with TRBD2. This CDR3 is built from 16 residues. Trimming cost V 5 bases and J 2 bases; bases outside gene matches: 8. The germline V gene encodes CDR1 SGHTA and CDR2 FQGNSA. CDR3: CASSRGSGGVQETQYF. CDR3 in DNA: TGTGCCAGCAGCCGTGGAAGCGGGGGGGTACAAGAGACCCAGTACTTC.

This clonotype was seen a handful of times. The chain recombines TRBV4-2 with TRBJ2-1; 10 bases fit TRBD2. The CDR3 is 15 amino acids. Per germline, CDR1 LGHNA and CDR2 YNFKEQ. V gave up 4 bases and J gave up 5 bases; unmatched junction bases: 5. DNA for the CDR3: TGTGCCAGCAGCCTTACTAGCGGGGCCGACAATGAGCAGTTCTTC. Translating gives CASSLTSGADNEQFF.

The rearrangement uses TRBV27 and TRBJ2-7; tentative D call: TRBD1 (5 bases). The CDR3 is 14 amino acids. V was clipped by 3 bases and J by 6 bases, with 15 bases between them. CDR1 is MNHEY and CDR2 is SMNVEV in the germline V gene (reference sequence). The CDR3: CASSFEAGLSEQYF. CDR3 DNA: TGTGCCAGCAGTTTTGAGGCAGGGTTGTCCGAGCAGTACTTC.

The CDR3 DNA reads as TGTGCCACCAGCAGAGGGCTCGACGGTAGGGCAGATACGCAGTATTTT. It yields the protein CATSRGLDGRADTQYF. The chain carries TRBV15 and TRBJ2-3; D remains unclear. The CDR3 has 16 amino acids. Trimming removed 1 base from V and 4 bases from J, with 15 bases in between. CDR1 LNHNV and CDR2 YYDKDF come from the germline V gene (reference sequence).

Only a few counts were recorded for this clonotype. The CDR3 coding sequence is TGCAGCGGCCTCAGGGGAGCGTGGCGCGAGCAGTACTTC. This translates into CSGLRGAWREQYF. The genes are TRBV29-1 and TRBJ2-7; possibly TRBD1 for D (6 bases). This CDR3 has 13 amino acids. V gave up 7 bases and J gave up 6 bases, with 19 bases separating them. Germline-derived CDR1 and CDR2 are SQVTM and ANQGSEA.

V and J are TRBV12-3 or TRBV12-4 and TRBJ1-6; no reliable D call. The CDR3 contains 12 residues. V dropped 6 bases and J dropped 8 bases, with 8 bases sitting between them. This CDR3 reads CASRFRDSPLHF. The CDR3 DNA reads as TGTGCCAGCAGATTTCGGGATTCACCCCTCCACTTT.

J is TRBJ1-1 and V is TRBV3-1; maybe TRBD1 (6 bases). The germline CDR1 and CDR2 sequences are LGHDT and YNNKEL (reference sequence). V lost 4 bases and J lost 6, with 9 bases in between. The CDR3 is made up of 12 amino acids. This chain's CDR3 is CASSLRQAEAFF. The DNA for the CDR3 is TGTGCCAGCAGCCTTCGACAGGCTGAAGCTTTCTTT.

The rearrangement links TRBV10-3 to TRBJ1-1; 8 nucleotides line up with TRBD1. Per germline, CDR1 ENHRY and CDR2 SYGVKD. V shed 6 bases and J 5 bases; nucleotides not matched to a gene: 8. CDR3 length: 14 residues. CDR3 nucleotides: TGTGCCATCAGCGAACAGGGGGTTTCTACTGAAGCTTTCTTT. Encoded protein: CAISEQGVSTEAFF.

This clonotype was seen more than once but under ten times. The chain uses TRBV20-1 and TRBJ2-3, with no clear D. This CDR3 spans 13 amino acids. Germline CDR1 and CDR2: DFQATT and SNEGSKA (reference sequence). Trimming cost V 6 bases and J 1 base, with 11 bases left between them. As DNA, the CDR3 is TGCAGTGCCCCCAGGAGTGGCACAGATACGCAGTATTTT. This sequence encodes CSAPRSGTDTQYF.

The chain uses TRBV28 and TRBJ2-3, with TRBD1 matching 8 bases. The CDR3 has 16 amino acids. Per germline, CDR1 MDHEN and CDR2 SYDVKM. V shed 3 bases, J shed 4 bases, and the junction held 9 bases outside the gene matches. CDR3: CASSFFRSGGADTQYF. As DNA, the CDR3 is TGTGCCAGCAGTTTCTTCCGGTCAGGGGGCGCAGATACGCAGTATTTT.

The gene calls are TRBV6-4 and TRBJ2-7; D ambiguous. CDR1 MRHNA and CDR2 SNTAGT come from the germline V gene. The CDR3 contains 12 residues. Trimming removed 10 bases from V and 2 bases from J, with 12 bases in between. The CDR3 is CAIRRMAYEQYF. The CDR3 bases are TGTGCCATTAGACGCATGGCCTACGAGCAGTACTTC.